This T cell receptor beta chain is from a study of beta chain features in type 1 diabetes. General study findings and limits: In every one of the four CD4+ subsets, TCRB CDR3s were moderately but significantly shorter in Type 1 diabetes patients.

Germline values: CDR1 SEHNR, CDR2 FQNEAQ (reference sequence). There are 15 residues in the CDR3. Deletions cut 5 bases from V and 8 bases from J, with 18 bases between. Investigators reverse transcribed all isolated RNA, so they sequenced expressed TCRB transcripts. The table came from immunoSEQ multiplex PCR; TCRdb's copy has only in-frame clones and leaves some out. The sample lists approximately 600,000 clones; around 12% were seen once. This clone was seen a handful of times. What it binds is not known. The receptor was derived from a man between 25 and 39 years old with type 1 diabetes. Material for sequencing was naive CD4+ T cells from blood. The chain couples TRBV7-9 to TRBJ1-4, with a possible D match to TRBD1 (6 bases). The CDR3 DNA follows: TGTGCCAGCAGCCGGGCGACAGGCCAGGACGAAAAACTGTTTTTT. Translated, it gives CASSRATGQDEKLFF.